The 30 T cell receptor beta chains below all came from one sample that was sequenced in a study of blood T cell repertoires in COVID-19. Assay used: immunoSEQ multiplex PCR; TCRdb lists only in-frame clones, some missing. The data contain more than 300,000 clones, around 89% of them singletons. The sample consisted of PBMCs or T cells enriched from blood (not recorded which). Receptors originate from a woman aged 18-29 years who had recovered from COVID-19.

The gene calls are TRBV29-1 and TRBJ1-4; weak D call: TRBD1 (5 bases). V was pared by 4 bases and J by 7 bases, with 13 bases between. The CDR3 totals 13 residues. CDR1 is SQVTM and CDR2 is ANQGSEA in the germline V gene. As DNA, the CDR3 is TGCAGCGTTGGCCAGGGTCAGGCTGAAAAACTGTTTTTT. As protein: CSVGQGQAEKLFF.

This clone has only one observation. The genes are TRBV27 and TRBJ2-7, with 11 bases aligning to TRBD1. Losses at the gene ends were 5 bases for V and 3 bases for J; bases not matched to a gene: 6. This CDR3 is built from 15 residues. Germline CDR1 MNHEY, CDR2 SMNVEV (reference sequence). The CDR3 DNA reads as TGTGCCAGCAGTACATTAGGGACAGGGGGCTACGAGCAGTACTTC. Its translation: CASSTLGTGGYEQYF.

The genes are TRBV5-5 and TRBJ1-5; 9 nucleotides align to TRBD1. This CDR3 is built from 15 residues. The V gene's germline CDR1 is SGHKS and CDR2 YYEKEE (reference sequence). V lost 4 bases, J lost 2 bases, and 4 bases stayed unmatched. The CDR3 nucleotides read TGTGCCAGCAGCCCGGGACAGGGTGGCAATCAGCCCCAGCATTTT. The encoded protein is CASSPGQGGNQPQHF.

The chain is built from TRBV6-5 and TRBJ1-1; no clear D gene. V dropped 10 bases and J dropped 0 bases, with 12 bases sitting between them. Germline-derived CDR1 and CDR2 are MNHEY and SVGAGI. The CDR3 consists of 13 residues. The CDR3 spells CATLSGMNTEAFF. The CDR3 region has the DNA TGTGCCACCCTATCGGGAATGAACACTGAAGCTTTCTTT.

The chain couples TRBV10-2 to TRBJ1-1; D is undetermined. Per the germline V gene, CDR1 is WSHSY and CDR2 is SAAADI. This CDR3 region has 13 residues. Between the trimmed V and J ends, which lost 2 bases and 4 bases, there was a span of 8 bases. The CDR3 DNA is TGCGCCAGCAGTGAGATCAGTTCCACTGAAGCTTTCTTT. It translates to CASSEISSTEAFF.

The V and J genes are TRBV6-5 and TRBJ1-4; D is unclear. Between the trimmed V and J ends, which lost 8 bases and 4 bases, there was a span of 5 bases. The germline gives CDR1 MNHEY, CDR2 SVGAGI. The CDR3 length is 11 residues. The CDR3 loop reads CASVFNEKLFF. The CDR3 DNA is TGTGCCAGCGTCTTTAATGAAAAACTGTTTTTT.

The rearrangement joins TRBV27 to TRBJ2-7, with D possibly TRBD2 on 6 matching bases. CDR3 length: 15 residues. The germline V gene has CDR1 MNHEY and CDR2 SMNVEV (reference sequence). V dropped 3 bases and J dropped 4 bases, with 16 bases sitting between them. The CDR3 here is CASSFRLSRGYEQYF. The CDR3 nucleotides read TGTGCCAGCAGTTTCAGGTTGAGTCGGGGGTACGAGCAGTACTTC.

This sequence joins TRBV7-3 and TRBJ2-7; D not resolved. V lost 2 bases and J lost 3, with 8 bases in between. The CDR3 totals 13 residues. Germline V gene lookup returns CDR1 SGHTA and CDR2 FQGTGA. The CDR3 loop reads CASSLYRGYEQYF. The CDR3 nucleotides read TGTGCCAGCAGCTTATATCGCGGCTACGAGCAGTACTTC.

The chain carries TRBV6-5 and TRBJ1-5; D call uncertain. V was shortened by 6 bases and J by 9 bases, with 18 bases between the two germline ends. The CDR3 is 14 amino acids. CDR1 MNHEY and CDR2 SVGAGI come from the germline V gene. CDR3 sequence: CASSVGLRVGPQHF. In DNA form, the CDR3 reads TGTGCCAGCAGCGTGGGGTTGAGGGTTGGGCCCCAGCATTTT.

This clone was seen once. V usage is TRBV7-6 and J usage is TRBJ2-2; 7 bases are shared with TRBD1. J lost 5 bases, V lost 3 bases, and 9 bases had no gene match. Germline CDR1 SGHVS, CDR2 FNYEAQ. The CDR3 length is 16 residues. This CDR3 is CASSFGQDVRTGELFF. As DNA, the CDR3 is TGTGCCAGCAGCTTCGGACAGGACGTAAGGACCGGGGAGCTGTTTTTT.

The rearrangement uses TRBV5-5 and TRBJ2-3; 10 nucleotides match TRBD2. J lost 2 bases, V lost 5 bases, and 5 bases had no gene match. Germline CDR1 reads SGHKS; CDR2 reads YYEKEE (reference sequence). The CDR3 totals 15 residues. CDR3 bases: TGTGCCAGCAGACAGACTAGCGGGCACACAGATACGCAGTATTTT. The encoded protein is CASRQTSGHTDTQYF. The full variable domain, completed using reference TRBV5-5 and TRBJ2-3, is DAGVTQSPTHLIKTRGQQVTLRCSPISGHKSVSWYQQVLGQGPQFIFQYYEKEERGRGNFPDRFSARQFPNYSSELNVNALLLGDSALYLCASRQTSGHTDTQYFGPGTRLTVL.

This sequence joins TRBV5-1 and TRBJ2-3; tentative D call: TRBD1 (6 bases). The germline V and J ends were trimmed by 0 bases and 3 bases, with 11 bases remaining between them. This CDR3 is 15 amino acids long. CDR1 is SGHRS, CDR2 YFSETQ, per germline. CDR3 sequence reads: CASSLAGVKTDTQYF. CDR3 in DNA: TGCGCCAGCAGCTTGGCAGGGGTAAAGACAGATACGCAGTATTTT.

The V gene is TRBV6-1, the J gene TRBJ2-1; perhaps TRBD1 as D (5 bases). Trimming took 6 bases from V and 5 from J, leaving 8 bases between them. The length of the CDR3 is 12 residues. The germline V gene encodes CDR1 MNHNS and CDR2 SASEGT. CDR3 protein: CASSGHNNEQFF. In DNA, the CDR3 is TGTGCCAGCAGCGGACACAACAATGAGCAGTTCTTC.

The chain joins TRBV5-3 to TRBJ2-7; a possible D gene is TRBD1 (6 bases). TRBV5-3 is assigned to the ORF class and has an uncertain function. CDR3 length: 14 residues. Trimming took off 3 bases at V and 6 bases at J, with 16 bases between the two ends. For the CDR3, the DNA is TGTGCCAGAAGCTCCGGGACAAGGATTTGCGAGCAGTACTTC. Amino acids: CARSSGTRICEQYF.

CDR3: CASSLGPSKAFF. DNA of the CDR3: TGTGCCAGCAGCTTGGGTCCCTCTAAGGCTTTCTTT. The chain is built from TRBV5-6 and TRBJ1-1; D is uncertain. The V end lost 0 bases, the J end lost 11 bases, and 11 bases lay between the germline ends. The CDR3 contains 12 residues. The germline V gene has CDR1 SGHDT and CDR2 YYEEEE.

On this clone: One end of the junction does not line up with germline, which may come from a read error. The J gene is TRBJ1-1, the V gene TRBV30; no reliable D call. The CDR3 loop spans 11 amino acids. Germline V gene lookup returns CDR1 GTSNPN and CDR2 SVGIG (reference sequence). This CDR3 is CAWSEISGVVF. In nucleotides, the CDR3 is TGTGCCTGGAGTGAAATCTCCGGGGTTGTCTTT.

J is TRBJ1-2 and V is TRBV3-1 (or the pseudogene TRBV3-2); D unresolved. The CDR3 has 15 residues. In germline, CDR1 is LGHDT, CDR2 YNNKEL (reference sequence). Deletions cut 4 bases from V and 8 bases from J, with 20 bases between. In DNA, the CDR3 is TGTGCCAGCAGCCGCCCCCTCTTCGGAGGGAAAGGCTACACCTTC. This encodes CASSRPLFGGKGYTF.

V gene TRBV12-3 or TRBV12-4 combines with J gene TRBJ1-1; the D is unclear. V lost 3 bases to trimming and J lost 4 bases, with 9 bases between them. The CDR3 contains 13 residues. The CDR3 DNA reads TGTGCCAGCAGTTTTAAACGGGGCACTGAAGCTTTCTTT. The encoded protein is CASSFKRGTEAFF.

This chain uses TRBV5-1 with TRBJ2-1; 11 nucleotides agree with TRBD1. The CDR3 contains 18 residues. J was trimmed by 7 bases and V by 2 bases; bases with no gene match: 14. Germline CDR1 reads SGHRS; CDR2 reads YFSETQ. The CDR3 DNA is TGCGCCAGCAGCTTTATTCCCGGGACAGGGGGAGAGGCGAATGAGCAGTTCTTC. It encodes CASSFIPGTGGEANEQFF.

V is TRBV7-9 and J is TRBJ1-2; no clear D gene. Germline values: CDR1 SEHNR, CDR2 FQNEAQ (reference sequence). The CDR3 is 15 residues long. V dropped 1 base and J dropped 0 bases, with 9 bases sitting between them. CDR3 protein: CASSLGGVTNYGYTF. CDR3 nucleotide sequence: TGTGCCAGCAGCTTAGGGGGAGTTACTAACTATGGCTACACCTTC.

Only one count was recorded for this clone. This rearrangement joins TRBV4-1 to TRBJ1-5; D is uncertain. V lost 1 base and J lost 6, with 7 bases in between. This CDR3 has 13 residues. Germline-derived CDR1 and CDR2 are MGHRA and YSYEKL. CDR3 region: CASSQGEVQPQHF. For the CDR3, the DNA is TGCGCCAGCAGCCAAGGAGAGGTTCAGCCCCAGCATTTT.

The gene calls are TRBV5-1 and TRBJ1-2; D may be TRBD1 (6 bases). The CDR3 spans 20 residues. Trimming left V 4 bases short and J 0 bases short, with 28 bases between. Germline lookup yields CDR1 SGHRS and CDR2 YFSETQ. The CDR3 DNA reads as TGCGCCAGCAGCGCGGCCACCCTTCTCGGACAGCCCTTTTCTAACTATGGCTACACCTTC. As protein: CASSAATLLGQPFSNYGYTF.

This chain joins TRBV10-3 and TRBJ1-1; TRBD1 is a possible D gene (5 bases). CDR1 and CDR2 from the germline V gene are ENHRY and SYGVKD. The CDR3 spans 14 residues. The V and J ends lost 2 bases and 2 bases respectively, with 9 bases between them. As DNA, the CDR3 is TGTGCCATCAGTGAGGGAACAGGAAACACTGAAGCTTTCTTT. It codes for CAISEGTGNTEAFF.

The chain carries TRBV7-9 and TRBJ1-1; D gene ambiguous. The germline V gene encodes CDR1 SEHNR and CDR2 FQNEAQ (reference sequence). Trimming stripped 0 bases from V and 0 bases from J, with 8 bases between. The CDR3 extends over 15 amino acids. CDR3 loop: CASSLALRMNTEAFF. The DNA of the CDR3 is TGTGCCAGCAGCTTAGCGCTGCGGATGAACACTGAAGCTTTCTTT.

The chain recombines TRBV3-1 (or the pseudogene TRBV3-2) with TRBJ2-1; 9 nucleotides agree with TRBD2. With 2 bases clipped from V and 7 bases from J, the junction kept 6 bases outside the gene matches. The CDR3 runs 15 residues. Germline CDR1 LGHDT, CDR2 YNNKEL (reference sequence). The CDR3 DNA reads TGTGCCAGCAGCCAATTTAGCGGGGGTCCGAATGAGCAGTTCTTC. This sequence encodes CASSQFSGGPNEQFF.

This sequence joins TRBV6-5 and TRBJ1-1, with a tentative D call TRBD1 (5 bases). The germline V and J ends were trimmed by 2 bases and 0 bases, with 7 bases remaining between them. CDR3 length: 14 amino acids. CDR1 is MNHEY and CDR2 is SVGAGI in the germline V gene. DNA of the CDR3: TGTGCCAGCAGTTACAGACAGATGAACACTGAAGCTTTCTTT. The encoded protein is CASSYRQMNTEAFF.

This chain uses TRBV9 with TRBJ1-4; 10 bases map to TRBD1. The CDR3 sequence is 15 residues long. The V gene end was trimmed by 4 bases and the J gene end by 7 bases; junction bases not matched to a gene: 7. CDR1 and CDR2 from the germline V gene are SGDLS and YYNGEE. As DNA, the CDR3 is TGTGCCAGCAGCCCGCGGACAGGGGGACCTGAAAAACTGTTTTTT. Protein: CASSPRTGGPEKLFF.

V and J are TRBV5-4 and TRBJ2-5; TRBD2 agrees at 11 bases. Germline V CDR1 and CDR2: SGHNT, YYREEE (reference sequence). Trimming cost V 1 base and J 5 bases; bases outside gene matches: 7. The CDR3 consists of 16 residues. Here the CDR3 DNA reads TGTGCCAGCAGCTTGTTTTTAGCGGGGGGGCTTGAGACCCAGTACTTC. This encodes CASSLFLAGGLETQYF.

Comments on this clone: Other DNA sequences in the sample encode the same CDR3. The genes are TRBV9 and TRBJ1-5, with 9 bases lining up with TRBD1. The CDR3 is made up of 15 amino acids. With V trimmed by 0 bases and J by 2 bases, 0 bases remained unmatched. Germline V lookup: CDR1 SGDLS, CDR2 YYNGEE. The CDR3 DNA sequence: TGTGCCAGCAGCGTAGGACAGGGGGGCAATCAGCCCCAGCATTTT. Its protein product is CASSVGQGGNQPQHF.

The chain combines TRBV7-9 with TRBJ1-2; weak D call: TRBD1 (6 bases). Germline V CDR1 and CDR2: SEHNR, FQNEAQ (reference sequence). CDR3 length: 14 residues. V was cut by 5 bases and J by 5 bases, with 15 bases left in between. Written as DNA, the CDR3 is TGTGCCAGCAGCCAGGGGTATGAGACTTATGGCTACACCTTC. As protein: CASSQGYETYGYTF.